This TCR beta chain derives from a study of T cell responses to AZD1222 COVID-19 vaccine. This table comes from immunoSEQ multiplex PCR, and its TCRdb copy is limited to in-frame clones, with some not included. This repertoire shows roughly 150,000 clones, approximately 90% found once; its top ten account for about 1.6%. The CDR3 spans 14 residues. Germline values: CDR1 SGHTS, CDR2 YDEGEE. V was pared by 0 bases and J by 4 bases, with 8 bases between. This specimen was peripheral blood, taken 28 days after the second AZD1222 dose. The chain recombines TRBV5-8 with TRBJ1-5; D gene ambiguous. The receptor's source is an adult who received the AZD1222 COVID-19 vaccine. CDR3 sequence: CASSLVLVNQPQHF. The CDR3 DNA is TGTGCCAGCAGCTTGGTGTTAGTGAATCAGCCCCAGCATTTT.